Presented here are 6 T cell receptor beta chains from one specimen sequenced in a study of CD8+ T cells in alopecia areata. Treatment noted: oral pan-JAK inhibitor, 5-10 mg twice daily. The authors extracted RNA and reverse transcribed it into cDNA as the sequencing template. Profiled with immunoSEQ multiplex PCR; TCRdb holds only in-frame clones, not every one. The sample has roughly 190,000 clones; roughly 60% are singletons. The input for sequencing was CD4+ T cells sorted from blood, taken around week 49, from a patient treated with tofacitinib. The source of these receptors is a human donor with alopecia areata.

The table lists this clone with a few counts. The chain links TRBV6-1 to TRBJ2-2; the match to TRBD2 covers 12 bases. The germline CDR1 and CDR2 sequences are MNHNS and SASEGT. The CDR3 consists of 15 residues. The junction had 6 bases not matched to a gene; V was cut back by 7 bases and J by 6 bases. The CDR3 nucleotides are TGTGCCAGCAATCCGACTAGCGGGGGCTCCGGGGAGCTGTTTTTT. Its translation: CASNPTSGGSGELFF.

The chain carries TRBV7-9 and TRBJ2-5; tentatively, D is TRBD2 (6 bases). Germline assignment: CDR1 SEHNR and CDR2 FQNEAQ (reference sequence). Trimming took off 3 bases at V and 5 bases at J, with 13 bases between the two ends. The CDR3 totals 14 residues. The CDR3 region is CASSFVVAGETQYF. The DNA of the CDR3 is TGTGCCAGCAGCTTCGTAGTGGCGGGGGAGACCCAGTACTTC.

This clone was seen a few times. The V call is TRBV10-3, the J call TRBJ1-5; D remains ambiguous. Germline CDR1 is ENHRY and CDR2 is SYGVKD. This CDR3 contains 16 residues. V gave up 1 base and J gave up 0 bases, with 10 bases separating them. CDR3 in amino acids: CAISEFSLGSNQPQHF. The CDR3 nucleotides read TGTGCCATCAGTGAGTTTAGCTTGGGTAGCAATCAGCCCCAGCATTTT.

There are a few counts of this clone. The chain couples TRBV29-1 to TRBJ2-3; 8 positions match TRBD2. The J segment lost 0 bases and the V segment lost 4 bases, leaving 3 bases of the junction unmatched. Germline loops: CDR1 SQVTM, CDR2 ANQGSEA. The CDR3 sequence is 14 residues long. This CDR3 is CSVAAGASTDTQYF. The CDR3 nucleotides read TGCAGCGTTGCAGCGGGGGCTAGCACAGATACGCAGTATTTT.

The CDR3 sequence: CASSKLARDTQYF. The CDR3 nucleotides read TGTGCCAGTAGTAAACTAGCCAGAGATACGCAGTATTTT. This rearrangement joins TRBV19 to TRBJ2-3, with TRBD2 as a possible D gene (6 bases). The CDR3 is 13 amino acids. V gave up 4 bases and J gave up 5 bases, with 10 bases separating them. Looked up from germline, CDR1 is LNHDA and CDR2 is SQIVND (reference sequence). Drawing the rest from reference TRBV19 and TRBJ2-3, the complete variable domain is DGGITQSPKYLFRKEGQNVTLSCEQNLNHDAMYWYRQDPGQGLRLIYYSQIVNDFQKGDIAEGYSVSREKKESFPLTVTSAQKNPTAFYLCASSKLARDTQYFGPGTRLTVL.

This clone was seen just once. The rearrangement links TRBV29-1 to TRBJ2-1, with D hard to call. This CDR3 is 10 amino acids long. Germline loops: CDR1 SQVTM, CDR2 ANQGSEA. The germline V and J ends were trimmed by 3 bases and 8 bases, with 5 bases remaining between them. The CDR3, as DNA: TGCAGCGTTGATGCTTATGAGCAGTTCTTC. Amino acid sequence: CSVDAYEQFF.